This T cell receptor beta chain derives from a study of cytomegalovirus exposure and HLA in healthy donors. Those who donated were healthy bone marrow donors. Study results and limitations: Most TCR sequences were seen very rarely across donors, but some public TCRs occurred in many.

With regard to this clone: Its matching antigen is unknown.

Trimming removed 7 bases from V and 4 bases from J, with 15 bases in between. CDR3 length: 14 residues. The germline CDR1 and CDR2 sequences are SGHAT and FQNNGV. PCR amplification relied on 60 Vbeta primers (plus 13 Jbeta primers). Generated by immunoSEQ multiplex PCR, the TCRdb table keeps only in-frame clones and is missing some. Of approximately 33,000 clones listed, about 53% are singletons. This clonotype was obtained from a woman in her thirties or forties in good health and CMV-seropositive. V is TRBV11-2 and J is TRBJ2-3; tentative D call: TRBD2 (5 bases). The sample taken for sequencing was PBMCs. This CDR3 is CASTPRVGSDTQYF. The DNA of the CDR3 is TGTGCCAGCACTCCGCGGGTGGGCTCAGATACGCAGTATTTT.